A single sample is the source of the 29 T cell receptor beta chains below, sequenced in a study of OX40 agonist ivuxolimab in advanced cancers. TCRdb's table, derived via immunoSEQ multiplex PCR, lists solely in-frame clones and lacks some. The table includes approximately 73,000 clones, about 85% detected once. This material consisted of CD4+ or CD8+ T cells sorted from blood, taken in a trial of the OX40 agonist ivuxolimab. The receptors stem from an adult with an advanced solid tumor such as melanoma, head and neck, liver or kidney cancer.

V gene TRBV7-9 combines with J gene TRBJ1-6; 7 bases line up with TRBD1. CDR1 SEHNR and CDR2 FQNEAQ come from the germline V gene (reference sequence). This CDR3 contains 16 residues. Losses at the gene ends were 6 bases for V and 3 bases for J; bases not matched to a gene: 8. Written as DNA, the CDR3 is TGTGCCAGCAGTCCGACAGGGTCCAACTATAATTCACCCCTCCACTTT. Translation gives CASSPTGSNYNSPLHF.

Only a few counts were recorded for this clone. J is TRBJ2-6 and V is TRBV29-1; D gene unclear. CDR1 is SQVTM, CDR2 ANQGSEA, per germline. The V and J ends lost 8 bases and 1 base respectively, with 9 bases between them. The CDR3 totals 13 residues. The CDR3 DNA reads TGCAGCTTTTTATCGTCTGGGGCCAACGTCCTGACTTTC. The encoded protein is CSFLSSGANVLTF.

In nucleotides, the CDR3 is TGTGCCAGCAGTTGGTTGGACAGGTCAGATCAGCCCCAGCATTTT. Translated, it gives CASSWLDRSDQPQHF. The rearrangement uses TRBV28 and TRBJ1-5, with 7 bases identical to TRBD1. Germline CDR1 reads MDHEN; CDR2 reads SYDVKM. After removal of 4 bases from V and 5 bases from J, the junction contained 8 bases not matched to a gene. This CDR3 comprises 15 residues.

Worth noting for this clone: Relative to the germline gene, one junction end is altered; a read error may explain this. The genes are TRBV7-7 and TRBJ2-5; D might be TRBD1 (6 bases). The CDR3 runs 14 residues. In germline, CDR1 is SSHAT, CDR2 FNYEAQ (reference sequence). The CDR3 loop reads CASSLSTGQETQYF. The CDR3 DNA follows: TGTGCTAGCAGCTTGAGTACAGGGCAAGAGACCCAGTACTTC.

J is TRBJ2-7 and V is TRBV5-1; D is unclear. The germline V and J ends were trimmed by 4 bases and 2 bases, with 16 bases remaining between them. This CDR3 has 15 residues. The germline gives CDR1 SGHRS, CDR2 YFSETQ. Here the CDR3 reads CASSPDVLETYEQYF. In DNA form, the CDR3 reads TGCGCCAGCAGCCCCGACGTCCTCGAGACCTACGAGCAGTACTTC.

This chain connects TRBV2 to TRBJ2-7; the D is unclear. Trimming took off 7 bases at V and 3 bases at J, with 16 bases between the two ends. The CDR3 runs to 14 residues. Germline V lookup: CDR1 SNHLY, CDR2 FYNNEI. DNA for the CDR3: TGTGCCAGCAAAAGTCCGGACCGCGGCTACGAGCAGTACTTC. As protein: CASKSPDRGYEQYF.

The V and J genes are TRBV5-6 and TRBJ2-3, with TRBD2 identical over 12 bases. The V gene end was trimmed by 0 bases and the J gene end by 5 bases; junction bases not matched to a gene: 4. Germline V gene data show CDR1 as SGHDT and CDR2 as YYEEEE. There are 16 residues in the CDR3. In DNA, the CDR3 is TGTGCCAGCAGCTTGGGACTAGCGGGGGAACTAGATACGCAGTATTTT. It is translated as CASSLGLAGELDTQYF.

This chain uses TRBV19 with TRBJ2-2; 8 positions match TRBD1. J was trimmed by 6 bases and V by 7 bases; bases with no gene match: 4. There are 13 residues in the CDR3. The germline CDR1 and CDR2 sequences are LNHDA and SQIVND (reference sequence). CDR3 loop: CASTPDRAGELFF. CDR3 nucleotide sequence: TGTGCCAGTACCCCGGACAGGGCCGGGGAGCTGTTTTTT.

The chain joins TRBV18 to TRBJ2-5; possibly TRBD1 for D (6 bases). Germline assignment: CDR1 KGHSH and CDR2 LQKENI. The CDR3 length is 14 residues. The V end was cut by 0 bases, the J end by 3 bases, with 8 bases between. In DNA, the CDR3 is TGTGCCAGCTCACCACCGACAGGAGAAGAGACCCAGTACTTC. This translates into CASSPPTGEETQYF.

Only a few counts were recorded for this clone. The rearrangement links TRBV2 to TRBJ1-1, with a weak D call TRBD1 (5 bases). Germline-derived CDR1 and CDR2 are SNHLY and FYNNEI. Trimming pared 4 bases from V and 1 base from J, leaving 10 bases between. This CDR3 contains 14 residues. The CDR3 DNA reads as TGTGCCAGCAGTGGGCAGGGTCAGAACACTGAAGCTTTCTTT. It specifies CASSGQGQNTEAFF.

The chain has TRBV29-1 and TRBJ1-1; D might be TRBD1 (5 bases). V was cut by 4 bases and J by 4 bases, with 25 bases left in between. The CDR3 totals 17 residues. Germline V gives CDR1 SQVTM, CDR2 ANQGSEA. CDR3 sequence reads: CSVVVFTVRGSTTEAFF. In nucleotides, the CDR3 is TGCAGCGTTGTTGTATTCACGGTACGGGGGTCGACCACTGAAGCTTTCTTT. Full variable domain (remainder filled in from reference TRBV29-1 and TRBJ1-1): SAVISQKPSRDICQRGTSLTIQCQVDSQVTMMFWYRQQPGQSLTLIATANQGSEATYESGFVIDKFPISRPNLTFSTLTVSNMSPEDSSIYLCSVVVFTVRGSTTEAFFGQGTRLTVV.

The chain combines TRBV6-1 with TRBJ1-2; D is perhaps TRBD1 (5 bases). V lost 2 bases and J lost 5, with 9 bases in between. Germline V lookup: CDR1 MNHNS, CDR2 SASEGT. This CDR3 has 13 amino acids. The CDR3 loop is CASSELPGYGYTF. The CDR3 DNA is TGTGCCAGCAGTGAATTACCAGGGTATGGCTACACCTTC.

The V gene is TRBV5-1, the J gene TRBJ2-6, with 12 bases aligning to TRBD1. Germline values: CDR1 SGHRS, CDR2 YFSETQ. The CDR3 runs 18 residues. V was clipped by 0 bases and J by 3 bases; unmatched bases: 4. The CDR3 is CASSLVGQGAFGANVLTF. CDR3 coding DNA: TGCGCCAGCAGCTTGGTGGGACAGGGGGCTTTTGGGGCCAACGTCCTGACTTTC.

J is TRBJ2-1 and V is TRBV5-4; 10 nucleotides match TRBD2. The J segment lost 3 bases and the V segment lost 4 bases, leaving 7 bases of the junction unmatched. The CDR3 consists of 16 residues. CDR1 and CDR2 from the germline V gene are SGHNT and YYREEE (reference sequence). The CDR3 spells CASSGGGTSDYNEQFF. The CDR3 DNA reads TGTGCCAGCAGCGGAGGAGGGACTAGCGACTACAATGAGCAGTTCTTC.

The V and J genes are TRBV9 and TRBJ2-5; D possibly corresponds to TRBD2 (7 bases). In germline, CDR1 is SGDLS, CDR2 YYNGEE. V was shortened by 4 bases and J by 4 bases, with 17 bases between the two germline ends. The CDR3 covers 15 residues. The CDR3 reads CASSPSGGAGETQYF. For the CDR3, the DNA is TGTGCCAGCAGCCCTAGTGGGGGGGCAGGAGAGACCCAGTACTTC.

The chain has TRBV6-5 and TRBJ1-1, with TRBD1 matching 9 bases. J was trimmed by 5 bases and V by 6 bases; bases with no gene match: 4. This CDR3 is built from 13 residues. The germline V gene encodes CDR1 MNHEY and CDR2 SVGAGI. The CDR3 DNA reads TGTGCCAGCAGACAGGGGGCGAGTACTGAAGCTTTCTTT. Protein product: CASRQGASTEAFF.

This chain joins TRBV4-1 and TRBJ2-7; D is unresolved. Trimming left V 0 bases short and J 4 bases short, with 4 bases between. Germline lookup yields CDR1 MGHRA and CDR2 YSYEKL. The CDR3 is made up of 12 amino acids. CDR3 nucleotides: TGCGCCAGCAGCCAAGACAGTTACGAGCAGTACTTC. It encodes CASSQDSYEQYF.

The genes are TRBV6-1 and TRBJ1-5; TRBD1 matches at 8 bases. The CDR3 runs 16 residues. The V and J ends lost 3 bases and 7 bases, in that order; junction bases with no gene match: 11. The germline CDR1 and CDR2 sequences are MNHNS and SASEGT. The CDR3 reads CASSDHRGIVGQPQHF. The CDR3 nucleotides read TGTGCCAGCAGTGACCACAGGGGGATAGTTGGCCAGCCCCAGCATTTT.

CDR3 in amino acids: CASSLATSGNKYNEQFF. The CDR3 DNA reads TGCGCCAGCAGCTTGGCGACTAGCGGGAACAAATACAATGAGCAGTTCTTC. The genes are TRBV5-1 and TRBJ2-1, with 11 bases aligning to TRBD2. The CDR3 totals 17 residues. Looked up from germline, CDR1 is SGHRS and CDR2 is YFSETQ. With 0 bases clipped from V and 4 bases from J, the junction kept 6 bases outside the gene matches.

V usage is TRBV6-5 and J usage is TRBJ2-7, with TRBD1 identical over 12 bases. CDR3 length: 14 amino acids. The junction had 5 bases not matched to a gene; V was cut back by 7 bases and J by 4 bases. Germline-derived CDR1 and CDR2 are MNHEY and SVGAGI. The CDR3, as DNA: TGTGCCAGCATCCGGGGACAGGGGGCTTACGAGCAGTACTTC. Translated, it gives CASIRGQGAYEQYF.

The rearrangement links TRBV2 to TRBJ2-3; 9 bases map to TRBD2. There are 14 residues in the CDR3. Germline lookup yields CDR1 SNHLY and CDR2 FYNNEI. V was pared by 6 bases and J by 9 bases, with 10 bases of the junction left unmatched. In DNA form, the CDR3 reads TGTGCCAGCAGGCCTAGCGGGGTCCAAGGAACGCAGTATTTT. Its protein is CASRPSGVQGTQYF.

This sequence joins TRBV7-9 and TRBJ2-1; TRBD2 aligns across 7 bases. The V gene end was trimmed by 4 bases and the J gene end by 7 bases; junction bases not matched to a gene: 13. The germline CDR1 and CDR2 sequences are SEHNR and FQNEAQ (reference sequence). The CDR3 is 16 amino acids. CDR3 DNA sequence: TGTGCCAGCAGCTCCCGACTAGCCGTCCTGGGGAATGAGCAGTTCTTC. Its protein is CASSSRLAVLGNEQFF.

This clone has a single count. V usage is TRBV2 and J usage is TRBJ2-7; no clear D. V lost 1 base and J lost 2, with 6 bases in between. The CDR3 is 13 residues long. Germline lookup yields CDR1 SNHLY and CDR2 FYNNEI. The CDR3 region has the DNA TGTGCCAGCAGTGAAGTACAGCCCTACGAGCAGTACTTC. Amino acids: CASSEVQPYEQYF.

CDR3 region: CASSAVGGEGEKLFF. Written as DNA, the CDR3 is TGTGCCAGCAGCGCCGTAGGAGGGGAAGGTGAAAAACTGTTTTTT. The J gene is TRBJ1-4, the V gene TRBV5-8; D is perhaps TRBD1 (5 bases). The V gene lost 4 bases and the J gene lost 7 bases, with 17 bases spanning the gap. From germline, CDR1 is SGHTS and CDR2 YDEGEE. The CDR3 length is 15 residues.

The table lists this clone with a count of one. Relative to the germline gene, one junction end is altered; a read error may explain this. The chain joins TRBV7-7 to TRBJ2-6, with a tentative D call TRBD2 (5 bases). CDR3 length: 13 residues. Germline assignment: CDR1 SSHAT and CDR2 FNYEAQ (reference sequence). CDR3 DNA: TGTGCTAGCAGCCCCGGGGATGCCAACGTCCTGACTTTC. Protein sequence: CASSPGDANVLTF.

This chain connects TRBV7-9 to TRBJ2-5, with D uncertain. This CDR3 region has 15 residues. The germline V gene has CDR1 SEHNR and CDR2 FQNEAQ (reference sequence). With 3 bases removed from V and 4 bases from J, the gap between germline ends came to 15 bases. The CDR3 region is CASSLNARSGETQYF. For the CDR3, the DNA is TGTGCCAGCAGCTTGAATGCCCGGTCAGGAGAGACCCAGTACTTC.

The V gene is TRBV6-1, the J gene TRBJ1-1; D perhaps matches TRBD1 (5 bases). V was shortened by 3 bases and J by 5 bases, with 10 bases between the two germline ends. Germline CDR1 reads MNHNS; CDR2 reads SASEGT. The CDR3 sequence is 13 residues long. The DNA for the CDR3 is TGTGCCAGCAGTGATTGGCAGGGAACTGAAGCTTTCTTT. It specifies CASSDWQGTEAFF.

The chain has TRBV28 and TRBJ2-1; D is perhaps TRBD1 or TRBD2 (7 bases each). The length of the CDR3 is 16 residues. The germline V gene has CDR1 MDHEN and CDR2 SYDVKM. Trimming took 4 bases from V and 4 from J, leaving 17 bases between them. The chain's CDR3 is CASSSQGGGSYNEQFF. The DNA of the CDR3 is TGTGCCAGCAGTTCCCAGGGGGGGGGCTCTTACAATGAGCAGTTCTTC.

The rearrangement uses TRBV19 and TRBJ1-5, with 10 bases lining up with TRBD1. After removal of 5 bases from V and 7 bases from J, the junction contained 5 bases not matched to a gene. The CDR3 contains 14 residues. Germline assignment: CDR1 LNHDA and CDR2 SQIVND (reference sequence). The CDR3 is CASSATGGGQPQHF. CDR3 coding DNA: TGTGCCAGTAGTGCGACAGGGGGCGGACAGCCCCAGCATTTT.